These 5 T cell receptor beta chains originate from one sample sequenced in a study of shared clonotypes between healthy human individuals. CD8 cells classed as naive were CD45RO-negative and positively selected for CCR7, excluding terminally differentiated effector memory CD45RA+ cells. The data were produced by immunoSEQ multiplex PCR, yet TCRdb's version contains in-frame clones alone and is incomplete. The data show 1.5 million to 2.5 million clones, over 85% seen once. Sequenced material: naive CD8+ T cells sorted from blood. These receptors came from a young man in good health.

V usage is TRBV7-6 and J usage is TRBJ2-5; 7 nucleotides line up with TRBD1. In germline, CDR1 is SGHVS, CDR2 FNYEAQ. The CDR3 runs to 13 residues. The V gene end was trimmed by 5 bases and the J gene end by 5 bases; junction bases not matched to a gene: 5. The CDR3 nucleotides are TGTGCCAGCAGCCCTGACAGGGATGAGACCCAGTACTTC. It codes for CASSPDRDETQYF.

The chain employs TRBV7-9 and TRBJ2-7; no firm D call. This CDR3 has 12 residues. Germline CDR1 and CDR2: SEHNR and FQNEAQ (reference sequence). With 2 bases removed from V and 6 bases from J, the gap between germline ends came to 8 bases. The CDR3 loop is CASSLFGSEQYF. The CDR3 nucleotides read TGTGCCAGCAGCTTATTCGGTAGCGAGCAGTACTTC.

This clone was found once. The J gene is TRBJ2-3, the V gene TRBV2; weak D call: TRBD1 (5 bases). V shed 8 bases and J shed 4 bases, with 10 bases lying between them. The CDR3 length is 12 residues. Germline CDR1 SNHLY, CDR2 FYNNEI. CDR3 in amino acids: CASFRVPDTQYF. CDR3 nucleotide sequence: TGTGCCAGCTTCAGGGTTCCAGATACGCAGTATTTT.

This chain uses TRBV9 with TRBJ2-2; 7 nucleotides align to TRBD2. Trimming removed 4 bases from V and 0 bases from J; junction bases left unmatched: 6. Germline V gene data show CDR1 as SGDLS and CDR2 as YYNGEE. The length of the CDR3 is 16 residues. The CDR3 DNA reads TGTGCCAGCAGCACTCCGGGACTAACGAACACCGGGGAGCTGTTTTTT. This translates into CASSTPGLTNTGELFF. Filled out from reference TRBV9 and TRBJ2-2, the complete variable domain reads DSGVTQTPKHLITATGQRVTLRCSPRSGDLSVYWYQQSLDQGLQFLIQYYNGEERAKGNILERFSAQQFPDLHSELNLSSLELGDSALYFCASSTPGLTNTGELFFGEGSRLTVL.

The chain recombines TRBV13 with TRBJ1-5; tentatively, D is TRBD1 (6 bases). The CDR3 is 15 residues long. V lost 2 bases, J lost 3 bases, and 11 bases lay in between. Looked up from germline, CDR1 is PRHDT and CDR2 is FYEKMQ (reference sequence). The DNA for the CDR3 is TGTGCCAGCAGCTTAAGGTCAGGGGACAATCAGCCCCAGCATTTT. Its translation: CASSLRSGDNQPQHF.